A single sample is the source of the 12 T cell receptor beta chains below, sequenced in a study of OX40 agonist ivuxolimab in advanced cancers. TCRdb keeps only in-frame clones here, not all; method: immunoSEQ multiplex PCR. The sample shows 59,000 or so clones, approximately 86% of them seen only once. The material was CD4+ or CD8+ T cells sorted from blood, obtained in a trial of the OX40 agonist ivuxolimab. Source of these receptors: an adult with an advanced solid tumor such as melanoma, head and neck, liver or kidney cancer.

This chain links TRBV9 with TRBJ2-3; 8 nucleotides line up with TRBD2. J gave up 8 bases and V 4 bases, and 15 bases lay outside the gene matches. Germline V gene lookup returns CDR1 SGDLS and CDR2 YYNGEE. The CDR3 extends over 16 amino acids. CDR3 sequence (DNA): TGTGCCAGCAGCCAGGGCCTCAGCGGGAGTTGGGGTACGCAGTATTTT. It yields the protein CASSQGLSGSWGTQYF.

This chain joins TRBV19 and TRBJ2-1, with D possibly matching TRBD1 (6 bases). Germline V gene data show CDR1 as LNHDA and CDR2 as SQIVND (reference sequence). The length of the CDR3 is 16 residues. Trimming took off 4 bases at V and 0 bases at J, with 13 bases between the two ends. CDR3 sequence: CASSRTASSSYNEQFF. The CDR3 DNA reads TGTGCCAGTAGTAGGACAGCGTCTAGCTCCTACAATGAGCAGTTCTTC.

As to this clone: At one of its ends the junction is not consistent with the germline gene, which may arise from a read error. The chain is built from TRBV5-1 and TRBJ1-3; D gene unclear. CDR3 length: 15 amino acids. From germline, CDR1 is SGHRS and CDR2 YFSETQ. CDR3 bases: TGCGCCAGCACCTTGTTGGGGATCTCTGGAAACACCATATATTTT. This codes for CASTLLGISGNTIYF.

The CDR3 region is CASSSLRGETQYF. The CDR3 region has the DNA TGTGCCAGCAGCTCCCTCAGGGGAGAGACCCAGTACTTC. This chain uses TRBV7-2 with TRBJ2-5, with D possibly TRBD1 on 6 matching bases. Per the germline V gene, CDR1 is SGHTA and CDR2 is FQGNSA. Trimming shortened V by 4 bases and J by 4 bases, and 10 bases separated the two germline ends. This CDR3 has 13 amino acids.

This clone was found a few times. The gene calls are TRBV25-1 and TRBJ2-7; perhaps TRBD2 as D (5 bases). V was trimmed by 0 bases and J by 7 bases, leaving 16 bases between them. The V gene's germline CDR1 is MGHDK and CDR2 SYGVNS. This CDR3 is built from 15 residues. The CDR3 region is CASSEYSDVALEQYF. The CDR3 DNA sequence: TGTGCCAGCAGTGAATATTCCGATGTAGCGCTAGAGCAGTACTTC.

The gene calls are TRBV27 and TRBJ2-3; the D gene is possibly TRBD2 (5 bases). V was shortened by 5 bases and J by 6 bases, with 15 bases between the two germline ends. This CDR3 region has 14 residues. The germline gives CDR1 MNHEY, CDR2 SMNVEV (reference sequence). In DNA, the CDR3 is TGTGCCAGCAGTCCCGCTTGGACTGCGGATACGCAGTATTTT. Amino acid sequence: CASSPAWTADTQYF.

This clone was seen once. The chain combines TRBV30 with TRBJ2-7; either TRBD1 or TRBD2 may supply D (5 bases each). The V gene lost 8 bases and the J gene lost 4 bases, with 18 bases spanning the gap. Germline V gene sequence: CDR1 GTSNPN, CDR2 SVGIG (reference sequence). The CDR3 spans 13 residues. For the CDR3, the DNA is TGTGCCACCCACGGCCGGGGCTCGTACGAGCAGTACTTC. This encodes CATHGRGSYEQYF.

The chain recombines TRBV5-4 with TRBJ2-1; D may be TRBD2 (6 bases). Germline loops: CDR1 SGHNT, CDR2 YYREEE (reference sequence). This CDR3 is built from 14 residues. Trimming cost V 4 bases and J 4 bases, with 12 bases left between them. CDR3 sequence: CASSTQEGYNEQFF. The CDR3 DNA is TGTGCCAGCAGCACACAGGAGGGGTACAATGAGCAGTTCTTC.

This clone is a singleton in its sample. The rearrangement uses TRBV5-1 and TRBJ2-5; D is perhaps TRBD1 (6 bases). V lost 4 bases, J lost 5 bases, and 18 bases lay in between. Germline values: CDR1 SGHRS, CDR2 YFSETQ. The CDR3 sequence is 15 residues long. The CDR3 spells CASSLGGVYEETQYF. The CDR3 nucleotides read TGCGCCAGCAGCCTAGGGGGTGTCTACGAGGAGACCCAGTACTTC.

The CDR3 DNA reads as TGTGCCAGCAGCTTAAGGGCGGGAGCCTCCTACAATGAGCAGTTCTTC. It specifies CASSLRAGASYNEQFF. This chain joins TRBV7-9 and TRBJ2-1, with 7 bases lining up with TRBD2. The CDR3 has 16 residues. Germline assignment: CDR1 SEHNR and CDR2 FQNEAQ (reference sequence). Trimming at V came to 2 bases and at J to 0 bases, leaving 4 bases not matched to a gene.

The chain is built from TRBV28 and TRBJ2-1, with 12 bases aligning to TRBD2. The junction had 10 bases not matched to a gene; V was cut back by 6 bases and J by 1 base. Looked up from germline, CDR1 is MDHEN and CDR2 is SYDVKM. The CDR3 extends over 18 amino acids. The CDR3 sequence is CASSSLAGGPGSYNEQFF. The DNA of the CDR3 is TGTGCCAGCAGCTCTCTAGCGGGAGGGCCTGGGTCCTACAATGAGCAGTTCTTC.

The V and J genes are TRBV7-9 and TRBJ2-7, with 9 bases lining up with TRBD2. Per the germline V gene, CDR1 is SEHNR and CDR2 is FQNEAQ (reference sequence). Trimming at V came to 3 bases and at J to 0 bases, leaving 6 bases not matched to a gene. The CDR3 spans 16 residues. The CDR3 reads CASSFWLAGNSYEQYF. The CDR3 region has the DNA TGTGCCAGCAGCTTCTGGCTAGCGGGGAACTCCTACGAGCAGTACTTC.